This record covers a single T cell receptor beta chain. The length of the CDR3 is 12 residues. Germline-derived CDR1 and CDR2 are MDHEN and SYDVKM. V lost 11 bases and J lost 8, with 15 bases in between. Assay: immunoSEQ multiplex PCR; the TCRdb copy retains only in-frame clones and omits some. The table lists 70,000 to 95,000 clones, 88% of them singletons, with about 4% in the top ten. This entry is derived from a study of OX40 agonist ivuxolimab in advanced cancers. The V gene is TRBV28, the J gene TRBJ1-4; possible D gene TRBD1, 6 bases. The source is an adult with an advanced solid tumor such as melanoma, head and neck, liver or kidney cancer. The source was CD4+ or CD8+ T cells sorted from blood, collected in a trial of the OX40 agonist ivuxolimab. The CDR3 nucleotides read TGTGCCCCAGCGGGCGGGGGCGAAAAACTGTTTTTT. Its protein is CAPAGGGEKLFF. Full variable domain (rest looked up from reference TRBV28 and TRBJ1-4): DVKVTQSSRYLVKRTGEKVFLECVQDMDHENMFWYRQDPGLGLRLIYFSYDVKMKEKGDIPEGYSVSREKKERFSLILESASTNQTSMYLCAPAGGGEKLFFGSGTQLSVL.